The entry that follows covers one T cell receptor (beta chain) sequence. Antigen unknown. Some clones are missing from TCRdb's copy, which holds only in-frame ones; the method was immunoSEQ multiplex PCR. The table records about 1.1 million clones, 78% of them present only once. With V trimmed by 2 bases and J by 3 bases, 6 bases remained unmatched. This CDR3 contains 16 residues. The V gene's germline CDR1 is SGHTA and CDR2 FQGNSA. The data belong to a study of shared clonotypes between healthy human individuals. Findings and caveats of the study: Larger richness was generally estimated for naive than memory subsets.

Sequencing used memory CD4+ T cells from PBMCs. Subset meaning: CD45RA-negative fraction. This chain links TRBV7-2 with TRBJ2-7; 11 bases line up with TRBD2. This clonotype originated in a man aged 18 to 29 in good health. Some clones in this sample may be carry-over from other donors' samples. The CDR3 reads CASSLMATSGGYEQYF. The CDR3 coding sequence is TGTGCCAGCAGCTTAATGGCAACTAGCGGGGGCTACGAGCAGTACTTC. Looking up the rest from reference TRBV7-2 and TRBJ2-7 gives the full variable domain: GAGVSQSPSNKVTEKGKDVELRCDPISGHTALYWYRQSLGQGLEFLIYFQGNSAPDKSGLPSDRFSAERTGGSVSTLTIQRTQQEDSAVYLCASSLMATSGGYEQYFGPGTRLTVT.